This T cell receptor (beta chain) is drawn from a study of patients and donors after allogeneic stem cell transplantation. V shed 0 bases and J 2 bases; nucleotides not matched to a gene: 1. The CDR3 sequence is 14 residues long. CDR1 and CDR2 (germline): SGHRS, YFSETQ. TCRdb itself ran the RT-PCR reads through MiXCR, one entry per CDR3 protein. The repertoire has about 2,600 distinct CDR3 sequences, 17% of them found once; the top ten carry 15% to 20%. This TCR came from a human donor who was either an allogeneic HSCT recipient or a stem cell or donor lymphocyte infusion donor (not recorded which). It is not recorded whose cells these are; they may come from a transplant donor. The sample taken for sequencing was blood, either unsorted or a sorted T cell fraction (not recorded which). J is TRBJ2-5 and V is TRBV5-1; TRBD2 aligns across 7 bases. Here the CDR3 reads CASSLGTRQETQYF. The CDR3 DNA reads TGCGCCAGCAGCTTGGGGACTAGACAAGAGACCCAGTACTTC.